Presented here are 9 T cell receptor beta chains from one specimen sequenced in a study of T-cell reconstitution after alpha-beta-depleted transplantation in children. Preparation of the TCRbeta library involved a method that used unique molecular identifiers. Each CDR3 protein gets one entry after TCRdb re-called the PCR reads with MiXCR. The data hold around 370,000 distinct CDR3 sequences, with under 13% observed a single time. The sample here was PBMCs from the stem cell graft donor, taken from the stem cell graft. The receptor source for this set is a human donor who donated a stem cell graft to a child with acute lymphoblastic leukemia.

This clonotype has at least ten counts. The rearrangement uses TRBV5-1 and TRBJ2-7; TRBD2 matches 11 bases. The CDR3 is 15 amino acids. Germline assignment: CDR1 SGHRS and CDR2 YFSETQ. Germline trimming cut 2 bases from V and 5 bases from J; bases unmatched to any gene: 6. The CDR3 DNA sequence: TGCGCCAGCAGCTTACTAGCGGGAGACGCGGACGAGCAGTACTTC. The encoded protein is CASSLLAGDADEQYF. The full variable domain, with the rest looked up from reference TRBV5-1 and TRBJ2-7, is KAGVTQTPRYLIKTRGQQVTLSCSPISGHRSVSWYQQTPGQGLQFLFEYFSETQRNKGNFPGRFSGRQFSNSRSEMNVSTLELGDSALYLCASSLLAGDADEQYFGPGTRLTVT.

This clonotype was observed a few times. This chain links TRBV4-2 with TRBJ1-2; D possibly corresponds to TRBD1 (5 bases). Trimming removed 0 bases at V and 7 bases at J, with 21 bases between. Germline loops: CDR1 LGHNA, CDR2 YNFKEQ. This CDR3 has 17 residues. CDR3 nucleotides: TGTGCCAGCAGCCAAGATTACTCGGGTCAGGGTGCCGGTGGCTACACCTTC. Translation gives CASSQDYSGQGAGGYTF.

This clonotype was seen a few times. V and J are TRBV6-1 and TRBJ2-2; TRBD2 aligns across 12 bases. Germline assignment: CDR1 MNHNS and CDR2 SASEGT. V gave up 6 bases and J gave up 3 bases; unmatched junction bases: 5. This CDR3 comprises 16 residues. Here the CDR3 reads CASRDGLAGYTGELFF. The CDR3 DNA is TGTGCCAGCAGAGACGGACTAGCGGGGTACACCGGGGAGCTGTTTTTT.

The table lists this clonotype with a few counts. The CDR3: CASSATSFWGDTQYF. Here the CDR3 DNA reads TGTGCCAGCAGCGCCACGTCGTTCTGGGGAGATACGCAGTATTTT. The chain links TRBV7-2 to TRBJ2-3; D uncertain. This CDR3 has 15 amino acids. In germline, CDR1 is SGHTA, CDR2 FQGNSA. V lost 5 bases to trimming and J lost 5 bases, with 17 bases between them.

This clonotype was counted many times. This chain joins TRBV9 and TRBJ2-1; 8 nucleotides line up with TRBD1. The junction had 15 bases not matched to a gene; V was cut back by 4 bases and J by 3 bases. Germline V gene sequence: CDR1 SGDLS, CDR2 YYNGEE. There are 18 residues in the CDR3. DNA for the CDR3: TGTGCCAGCAGCAGGGGACAGGTGTCGGGTAGGGACTACAATGAGCAGTTCTTC. This translates into CASSRGQVSGRDYNEQFF.

In its sample, this clonotype was seen a few times. The rearrangement links TRBV19 to TRBJ2-3; D is ambiguous. CDR1 LNHDA and CDR2 SQIVND come from the germline V gene (reference sequence). V lost 6 bases to trimming and J lost 4 bases, with 14 bases between them. The CDR3 length is 14 residues. The CDR3 sequence is CASSGRPGPDTQYF. The CDR3 DNA is TGTGCCAGTAGCGGAAGACCGGGTCCAGATACGCAGTATTTT.

This clonotype occurred a few times. V is TRBV27 and J is TRBJ2-2, with a tentative D call TRBD2 (7 bases). The length of the CDR3 is 14 residues. The V and J ends lost 7 bases and 6 bases respectively, with 15 bases between them. The germline V gene encodes CDR1 MNHEY and CDR2 SMNVEV (reference sequence). In DNA form, the CDR3 reads TGTGCCAGCACTGGGGGAGGGGGTGCCGGGGAGCTGTTTTTT. Translation: CASTGGGGAGELFF.

The rearrangement links TRBV5-1 to TRBJ2-3, with 10 bases identical to TRBD2. With 0 bases clipped from V and 0 bases from J, the junction kept 7 bases outside the gene matches. From germline, CDR1 is SGHRS and CDR2 YFSETQ. This CDR3 is 18 amino acids long. The CDR3 DNA reads as TGCGCCAGCAGCTTGGTCCTAGCGGGAGTGACTAGCACAGATACGCAGTATTTT. Protein sequence: CASSLVLAGVTSTDTQYF.

The chain carries TRBV6-5 and TRBJ2-3; 8 bases map to TRBD2. CDR1 MNHEY and CDR2 SVGAGI come from the germline V gene. V lost 4 bases and J lost 2; bases outside the gene matches: 11. The length of the CDR3 is 17 residues. The CDR3 is CASSSTREGLYTDTQYF. The CDR3 region has the DNA TGTGCCAGCAGTTCGACACGGGAGGGCCTTTACACAGATACGCAGTATTTT.